The rows below give T cell receptor beta chains drawn from one sample of a study of CD8 T cells in ankylosing spondylitis. TCRdb reanalysed the 5' RACE reads using MiXCR and keeps one entry per CDR3 protein. This table has some 200,000 distinct CDR3 sequences, around 13% appearing once. Sequenced material: blood, either unsorted or a sorted T cell fraction (not recorded which). Receptor source: a male donor with ankylosing spondylitis or in good health (not recorded which). CDR3s include the opening cysteine and the closing phenylalanine or tryptophan. D genes are given only for firm matches. The size entry is marked missing in some rows and otherwise reads once, few, many or a size class.

D gene: TRBD2; V gene: TRBV25-1; clone size: NA; J gene: TRBJ2-1; CDR3 protein: CASSWTSGKLAEQFF; CDR3 DNA: TGTGCCAGCAGTTGGACTAGCGGGAAACTGGCTGAGCAGTTCTTC
D gene: TRBD1; V gene: TRBV4-2; clone size: NA; J gene: TRBJ2-1; CDR3 protein: CASSPSRRDRRYNEQFF; CDR3 DNA: TGTGCCAGCAGCCCGAGTCGCCGGGACAGGAGATACAATGAGCAGTTCTTC
D gene: NA; V gene: TRBV7-8; clone size: many; J gene: TRBJ1-6; CDR3 protein: CASSYRVYNSPLHF; CDR3 DNA: TGTGCCAGCAGCTATAGGGTTTATAATTCACCCCTCCACTTT
D gene: NA; V gene: TRBV7-9; clone size: NA; J gene: TRBJ2-5; CDR3 protein: CASSKRGGSGQETQYF; CDR3 DNA: TGTGCCAGCAGCAAGAGGGGCGGATCAGGGCAAGAGACCCAGTACTTC
D gene: TRBD2; V gene: TRBV4-2; clone size: medium-sized; J gene: TRBJ2-3; CDR3 protein: CASSQDLAGGTDTQYF; CDR3 DNA: TGTGCCAGCAGCCAAGATCTAGCGGGAGGCACAGATACGCAGTATTTT
D gene: TRBD2; V gene: TRBV14; clone size: NA; J gene: TRBJ2-7; CDR3 protein: CASRTSGDYEQYF; CDR3 DNA: TGTGCCAGCAGGACTAGCGGTGATTACGAGCAGTACTTC
D gene: NA; V gene: TRBV14; clone size: few; J gene: TRBJ2-2; CDR3 protein: CASSQDFTGELFF; CDR3 DNA: TGTGCCAGCAGCCAAGATTTTACCGGGGAGCTGTTTTTT
D gene: NA; V gene: TRBV5-1; clone size: NA; J gene: TRBJ1-2; CDR3 protein: CASSLAKIPRQANYGYTF; CDR3 DNA: TGCGCCAGCAGCTTGGCCAAAATACCCCGACAGGCGAACTATGGCTACACCTTC
D gene: TRBD2; V gene: TRBV6-1; clone size: few; J gene: TRBJ2-7; CDR3 protein: CASLEDQRGTYEQYF; CDR3 DNA: TGTGCCAGCCTAGAGGACCAGCGGGGGACCTACGAGCAGTACTTC
D gene: NA; V gene: TRBV5-1; clone size: NA; J gene: TRBJ2-3; CDR3 protein: CASSSEVKPAQYF; CDR3 DNA: TGCGCCAGCAGCTCAGAGGTGAAGCCCGCCCAGTATTTT
D gene: NA; V gene: TRBV14; clone size: NA; J gene: TRBJ2-7; CDR3 protein: CASSQVMGDEQYF; CDR3 DNA: TGTGCCAGCAGCCAAGTCATGGGAGACGAGCAGTACTTC
D gene: TRBD2; V gene: TRBV6-1; clone size: NA; J gene: TRBJ2-3; CDR3 protein: CASSLAGGRSTDTQYF; CDR3 DNA: TGTGCCAGCAGTCTAGCGGGGGGGCGATCCACAGATACGCAGTATTTT
D gene: TRBD2; V gene: TRBV20-1; clone size: NA; J gene: TRBJ2-7; CDR3 protein: CSASSGGGYEQYF; CDR3 DNA: TGCAGTGCTAGCAGTGGCGGGGGGTACGAGCAGTACTTC
D gene: TRBD1; V gene: TRBV12-5; clone size: NA; J gene: TRBJ1-5; CDR3 protein: CASGLPSQGSNQPQHF; CDR3 DNA: TGTGCTAGTGGTTTGCCCTCACAGGGGAGCAATCAGCCCCAGCATTTT
D gene: NA; V gene: TRBV9; clone size: few; J gene: TRBJ2-7; CDR3 protein: CASSVMGSGEQYF; CDR3 DNA: TGTGCCAGCAGCGTAATGGGGAGCGGCGAGCAGTACTTC
D gene: TRBD2; V gene: TRBV2; clone size: few; J gene: TRBJ2-7; CDR3 protein: CASSELAGTYEQYF; CDR3 DNA: TGTGCCAGCAGTGAACTAGCGGGGACCTACGAGCAGTACTTC
D gene: NA; V gene: TRBV13; clone size: NA; J gene: TRBJ2-2; CDR3 protein: CATPTESRTGELFF; CDR3 DNA: TGTGCCACCCCGACAGAATCGAGAACCGGGGAGCTGTTTTTT
D gene: NA; V gene: TRBV12-2; clone size: once; J gene: TRBJ2-7; CDR3 protein: CASRLEGRDISYEQYF; CDR3 DNA: TGTGCAAGTCGCTTAGAGGGGAGGGACATCTCCTACGAGCAGTACTTC
D gene: TRBD2; V gene: TRBV5-1; clone size: NA; J gene: TRBJ2-3; CDR3 protein: CASSPRGGPTPDTQYF; CDR3 DNA: TGCGCCAGCAGCCCACGGGGGGGGCCCACGCCAGATACGCAGTATTTT
D gene: NA; V gene: TRBV11-3; clone size: once; J gene: TRBJ2-7; CDR3 protein: CASSARDIGSSYEQYF; CDR3 DNA: TGTGCCAGCAGCGCCAGGGACATCGGGAGCTCCTACGAGCAGTACTTC
D gene: TRBD2; V gene: TRBV20-1; clone size: NA; J gene: TRBJ2-3; CDR3 protein: CSAKPPVLAMNADTQYF; CDR3 DNA: TGCAGTGCCAAACCACCAGTACTAGCGATGAACGCAGATACGCAGTATTTT
D gene: NA; V gene: TRBV29-1; clone size: NA; J gene: TRBJ2-7; CDR3 protein: CSVLPAHTSYEQYF; CDR3 DNA: TGCAGCGTTCTCCCGGCGCACACGTCCTACGAGCAGTACTTC
D gene: NA; V gene: TRBV11-1; clone size: few; J gene: TRBJ1-1; CDR3 protein: CASSPRGVTEAFF; CDR3 DNA: TGTGCCAGCAGCCCCCGGGGGGTCACTGAAGCTTTCTTT
D gene: TRBD2; V gene: TRBV30; clone size: NA; J gene: TRBJ2-7; CDR3 protein: CAWGLGGGSYEQYF; CDR3 DNA: TGTGCCTGGGGCCTTGGGGGGGGCTCCTACGAGCAGTACTTC
D gene: TRBD2; V gene: TRBV4-1; clone size: few; J gene: TRBJ2-7; CDR3 protein: CASSQTSRTYEQYF; CDR3 DNA: TGCGCCAGCAGCCAGACTAGCAGAACCTACGAGCAGTACTTC
D gene: NA; V gene: TRBV27; clone size: NA; J gene: TRBJ1-1; CDR3 protein: CASSPRGRVNTEAFF; CDR3 DNA: TGTGCCAGCAGTCCAAGGGGTCGGGTCAACACTGAAGCTTTCTTT
D gene: NA; V gene: TRBV11-2; clone size: few; J gene: TRBJ1-1; CDR3 protein: CASSFREGGNTEAFF; CDR3 DNA: TGTGCCAGCAGCTTCCGGGAGGGCGGGAACACTGAAGCTTTCTTT
D gene: NA; V gene: TRBV6-5; clone size: few; J gene: TRBJ2-5; CDR3 protein: CASSYSGAEGETQYF; CDR3 DNA: TGTGCCAGCAGTTACTCCGGGGCAGAGGGGGAGACCCAGTACTTC
D gene: NA; V gene: TRBV7-9; clone size: NA; J gene: TRBJ2-7; CDR3 protein: CASSFGIPEEQYF; CDR3 DNA: TGTGCCAGCAGCTTCGGAATCCCGGAAGAGCAGTACTTC
D gene: TRBD1; V gene: TRBV5-1; clone size: many; J gene: TRBJ2-7; CDR3 protein: CASSTGQGAYEQYF; CDR3 DNA: TGCGCCAGCAGCACCGGACAGGGGGCCTACGAGCAGTACTTC
D gene: NA; V gene: TRBV3-1; clone size: few; J gene: TRBJ2-1; CDR3 protein: CASSQDGVAELYNEQFF; CDR3 DNA: TGTGCCAGCAGCCAAGATGGAGTAGCGGAACTCTACAATGAGCAGTTCTTC
D gene: NA; V gene: TRBV5-5; clone size: NA; J gene: TRBJ1-1; CDR3 protein: CASSLDLGAEAFF; CDR3 DNA: TGTGCCAGCAGCCTGGACTTAGGCGCTGAAGCTTTCTTT
D gene: NA; V gene: TRBV11-2; clone size: NA; J gene: TRBJ2-5; CDR3 protein: CASSFPGDGTQYF; CDR3 DNA: TGTGCCAGCAGCTTTCCCGGGGACGGGACCCAGTACTTC
D gene: TRBD1; V gene: TRBV29-1; clone size: NA; J gene: TRBJ2-7; CDR3 protein: CSVEDPDREYEQYF; CDR3 DNA: TGCAGCGTTGAAGACCCAGACAGGGAATACGAGCAGTACTTC
D gene: TRBD2; V gene: TRBV5-1; clone size: NA; J gene: TRBJ2-3; CDR3 protein: CASSLEAGGLVYPDTQYF; CDR3 DNA: TGCGCCAGCAGCTTGGAAGCGGGGGGCCTAGTTTACCCAGATACGCAGTATTTT
D gene: TRBD2; V gene: TRBV2; clone size: NA; J gene: TRBJ2-1; CDR3 protein: CASSSGTSGSPGYNEQFF; CDR3 DNA: TGTGCCAGCAGCTCCGGGACTAGCGGGAGCCCGGGTTACAATGAGCAGTTCTTC
D gene: NA; V gene: TRBV7-2; clone size: NA; J gene: TRBJ2-3; CDR3 protein: CASSLFGGADTQYF; CDR3 DNA: TGTGCCAGCAGCTTATTCGGGGGCGCAGATACGCAGTATTTT
D gene: NA; V gene: TRBV7-8; clone size: NA; J gene: TRBJ2-1; CDR3 protein: CASTKRGYNEQFF; CDR3 DNA: TGTGCCAGCACCAAGCGCGGGTACAATGAGCAGTTCTTC
D gene: TRBD1; V gene: TRBV27; clone size: NA; J gene: TRBJ2-2; CDR3 protein: CASSRTGGNTGELFF; CDR3 DNA: TGTGCCAGCAGCCGGACAGGAGGGAACACCGGGGAGCTGTTTTTT
D gene: NA; V gene: TRBV27; clone size: few; J gene: TRBJ1-1; CDR3 protein: CASKTSTGEAFF; CDR3 DNA: TGTGCCAGCAAAACCTCCACGGGCGAAGCTTTCTTT
D gene: NA; V gene: TRBV20-1; clone size: NA; J gene: TRBJ2-5; CDR3 protein: CSAAVPKETQYF; CDR3 DNA: TGCAGTGCTGCGGTGCCAAAGGAGACCCAGTACTTC
D gene: TRBD2; V gene: TRBV6-2/TRBV6-3; clone size: NA; J gene: TRBJ2-3; CDR3 protein: CASSFTTSADTQYF; CDR3 DNA: TGTGCCAGCAGCTTCACTACTAGCGCCGATACGCAGTATTTT
D gene: TRBD2; V gene: TRBV4-1; clone size: many; J gene: TRBJ2-1; CDR3 protein: CASSQGPRAGERSYNEQFF; CDR3 DNA: TGCGCCAGCAGCCAAGGCCCGAGGGCGGGAGAGCGCTCCTACAATGAGCAGTTCTTC